This T cell receptor (beta chain) was recorded in a study of blood T cell repertoires in COVID-19. In the study's own analysis: The assay estimated nucleated cells by amplifying reference gene primers. Measured with immunoSEQ multiplex PCR; TCRdb has only the in-frame clones, and not every one. From that table come the V and J calls and clone size; the DNA was used to work out D and trimming. Here the sample spans about 69,000 clones, around 86% being singletons. V was shortened by 3 bases and J by 4 bases, with 16 bases between the two germline ends. This CDR3 spans 15 amino acids. CDR1 is SGHVS, CDR2 FQNEAQ, per germline. This clone appeared once.

The sample consisted of peripheral blood. The V gene is TRBV7-8, the J gene TRBJ2-7, with D perhaps matching TRBD2 (6 bases). The TCR was taken from a man aged 35 to 55 with COVID-19, enrolled during active disease. CDR3 sequence: CASSFTVGGTYEQYF. The CDR3 DNA reads TGTGCCAGCAGCTTCACTGTCGGCGGGACGTACGAGCAGTACTTC. The full variable domain, in which reference TRBV7-8 and TRBJ2-7 provide the parts outside the CDR3, is GAGVSQSPRYKVAKRGQDVALRCDPISGHVSLFWYQQALGQGPEFLTYFQNEAQLDKSGLPSDRFFAERPEGSVSTLKIQRTQQEDSAVYLCASSFTVGGTYEQYFGPGTRLTVT.